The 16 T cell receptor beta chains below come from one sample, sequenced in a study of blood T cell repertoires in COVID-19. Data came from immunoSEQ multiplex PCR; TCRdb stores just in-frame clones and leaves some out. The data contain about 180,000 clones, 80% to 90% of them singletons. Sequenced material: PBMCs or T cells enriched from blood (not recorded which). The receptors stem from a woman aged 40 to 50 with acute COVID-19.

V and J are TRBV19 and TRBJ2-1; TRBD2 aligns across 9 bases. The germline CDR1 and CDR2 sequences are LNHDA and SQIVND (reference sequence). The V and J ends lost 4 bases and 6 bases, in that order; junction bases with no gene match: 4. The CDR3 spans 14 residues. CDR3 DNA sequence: TGTGCCAGTAGTAGCGGGGGGGCAGTCAATGAGCAGTTCTTC. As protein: CASSSGGAVNEQFF.

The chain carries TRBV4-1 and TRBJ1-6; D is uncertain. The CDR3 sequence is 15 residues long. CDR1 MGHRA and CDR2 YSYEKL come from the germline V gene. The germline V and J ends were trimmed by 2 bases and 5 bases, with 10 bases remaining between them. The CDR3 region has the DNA TGCGCCAGCAGCCAATATACGCCAGATAATTCACCCCTCCACTTT. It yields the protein CASSQYTPDNSPLHF.

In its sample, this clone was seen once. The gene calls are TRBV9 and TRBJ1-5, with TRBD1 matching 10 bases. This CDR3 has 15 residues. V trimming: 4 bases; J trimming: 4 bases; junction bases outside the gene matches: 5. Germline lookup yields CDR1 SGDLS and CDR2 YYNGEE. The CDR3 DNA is TGTGCCAGCAGCAAAGGGACAGGGGTGAATCAGCCCCAGCATTTT. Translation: CASSKGTGVNQPQHF.

Here the CDR3 DNA reads TGTGCCAGCAGTGTGGCAGGGCAAGGAAACACCATATATTTT. Translated: CASSVAGQGNTIYF. The rearrangement uses TRBV2 and TRBJ1-3; TRBD1 is a possible D gene (5 bases). The germline V gene has CDR1 SNHLY and CDR2 FYNNEI. V gave up 4 bases and J gave up 4 bases, with 11 bases separating them. This CDR3 comprises 14 residues.

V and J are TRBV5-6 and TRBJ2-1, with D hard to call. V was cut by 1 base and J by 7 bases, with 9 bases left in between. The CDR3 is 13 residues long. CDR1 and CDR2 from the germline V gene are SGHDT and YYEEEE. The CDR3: CASSLYLTNEQFF. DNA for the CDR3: TGTGCCAGCAGCTTGTACCTTACTAATGAGCAGTTCTTC.

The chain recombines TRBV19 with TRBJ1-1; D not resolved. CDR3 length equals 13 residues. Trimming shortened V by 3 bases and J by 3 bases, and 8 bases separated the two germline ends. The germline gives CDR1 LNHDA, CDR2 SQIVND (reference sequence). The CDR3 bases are TGTGCCAGTAGTATGGGCCAGGACACTGAAGCTTTCTTT. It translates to CASSMGQDTEAFF.

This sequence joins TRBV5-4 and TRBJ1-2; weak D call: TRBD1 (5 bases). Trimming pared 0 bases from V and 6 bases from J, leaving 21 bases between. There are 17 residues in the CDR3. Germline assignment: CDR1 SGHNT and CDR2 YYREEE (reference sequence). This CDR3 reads CASSLEGRDPGGDGYTF. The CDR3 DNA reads TGTGCCAGCAGCTTGGAGGGGCGAGACCCCGGAGGGGATGGCTACACCTTC.

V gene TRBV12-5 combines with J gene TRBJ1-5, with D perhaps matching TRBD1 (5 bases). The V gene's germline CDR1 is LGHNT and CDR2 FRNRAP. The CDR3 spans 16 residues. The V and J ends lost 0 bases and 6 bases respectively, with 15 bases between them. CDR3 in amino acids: CASGLVLGVGGQPQHF. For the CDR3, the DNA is TGTGCTAGTGGTTTGGTACTAGGAGTCGGGGGTCAGCCCCAGCATTTT.

The CDR3 reads CASSLTGGMYEQYF. DNA for the CDR3: TGTGCCAGCAGCTTAACAGGGGGGATGTACGAGCAGTACTTC. The gene calls are TRBV11-2 and TRBJ2-7, with 8 bases fitting TRBD1. The CDR3 consists of 14 residues. Losses at the gene ends were 2 bases for V and 4 bases for J; bases not matched to a gene: 4. The germline CDR1 and CDR2 sequences are SGHAT and FQNNGV.

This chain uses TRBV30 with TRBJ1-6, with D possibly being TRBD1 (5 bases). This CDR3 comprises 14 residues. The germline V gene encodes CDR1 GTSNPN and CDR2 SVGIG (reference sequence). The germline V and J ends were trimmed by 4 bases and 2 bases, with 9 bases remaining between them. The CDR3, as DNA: TGTGCCTGGACCCAACAGGCCTATAATTCACCCCTCCACTTT. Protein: CAWTQQAYNSPLHF.

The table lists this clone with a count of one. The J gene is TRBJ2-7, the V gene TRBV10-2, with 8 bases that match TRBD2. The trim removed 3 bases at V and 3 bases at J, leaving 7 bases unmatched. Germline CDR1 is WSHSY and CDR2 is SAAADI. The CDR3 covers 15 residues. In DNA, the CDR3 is TGCGCCAGCAGTGAATCGGGAGGGCCCCTCTACGAGCAGTACTTC. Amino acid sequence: CASSESGGPLYEQYF.

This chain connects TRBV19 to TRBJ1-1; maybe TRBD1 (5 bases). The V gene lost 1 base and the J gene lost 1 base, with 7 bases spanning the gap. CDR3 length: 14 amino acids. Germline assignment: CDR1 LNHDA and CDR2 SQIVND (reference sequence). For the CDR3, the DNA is TGTGCCAGTAGTATAGCTCAGGGGAACACTGAAGCTTTCTTT. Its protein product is CASSIAQGNTEAFF.

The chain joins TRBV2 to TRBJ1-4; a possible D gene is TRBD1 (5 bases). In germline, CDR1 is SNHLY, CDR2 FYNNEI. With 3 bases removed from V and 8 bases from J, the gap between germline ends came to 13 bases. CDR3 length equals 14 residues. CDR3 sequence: CASSDFGGVEKLFF. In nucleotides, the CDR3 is TGTGCCAGCAGTGACTTCGGGGGTGTAGAAAAACTGTTTTTT.

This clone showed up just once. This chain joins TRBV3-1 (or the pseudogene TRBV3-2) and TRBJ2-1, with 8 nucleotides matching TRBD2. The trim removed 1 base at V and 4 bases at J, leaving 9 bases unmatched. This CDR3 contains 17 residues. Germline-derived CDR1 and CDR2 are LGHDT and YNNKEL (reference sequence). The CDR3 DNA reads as TGTGCCAGCAGCCAAGGCCGTGCGGGGGGTATTTACAATGAGCAGTTCTTC. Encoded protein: CASSQGRAGGIYNEQFF.

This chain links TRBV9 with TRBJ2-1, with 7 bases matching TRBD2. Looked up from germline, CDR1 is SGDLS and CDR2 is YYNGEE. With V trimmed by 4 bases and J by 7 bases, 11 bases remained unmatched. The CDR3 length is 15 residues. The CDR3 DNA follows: TGTGCCAGCAGCCCCCGGAGGGAGGGCCCAAATGAGCAGTTCTTC. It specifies CASSPRREGPNEQFF. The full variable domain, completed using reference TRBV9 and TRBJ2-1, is DSGVTQTPKHLITATGQRVTLRCSPRSGDLSVYWYQQSLDQGLQFLIQYYNGEERAKGNILERFSAQQFPDLHSELNLSSLELGDSALYFCASSPRREGPNEQFFGPGTRLTVL.

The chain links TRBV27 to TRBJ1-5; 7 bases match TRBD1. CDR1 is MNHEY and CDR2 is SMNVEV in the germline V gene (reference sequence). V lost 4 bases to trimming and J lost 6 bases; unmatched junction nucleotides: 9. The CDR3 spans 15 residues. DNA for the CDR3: TGTGCCAGCAGTTCCCAGAGGGGGCGAGGTCAGCCCCAGCATTTT. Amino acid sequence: CASSSQRGRGQPQHF.